These 28 T cell receptor beta chains came from one sample sequenced in a study of CD8 T cells in ankylosing spondylitis. TCRdb itself ran the 5' RACE reads through MiXCR, one entry per CDR3 protein. The data contain around 140,000 distinct CDR3 sequences, 10% to 12% of them singletons. Sequencing was done on a sample of blood, either unsorted or a sorted T cell fraction (not recorded which). These receptors came from a female donor with ankylosing spondylitis or in good health (not recorded which).

The V and J genes are TRBV7-9 and TRBJ2-3; D remains unclear. The CDR3 runs to 11 residues. V lost 5 bases and J lost 3, with 3 bases in between. Germline V gives CDR1 SEHNR, CDR2 FQNEAQ (reference sequence). CDR3 sequence: CASSRTDTQYF. As DNA, the CDR3 is TGTGCCAGCAGCCGAACAGATACGCAGTATTTT.

This clonotype turned up a few times. The V gene is TRBV6-5, the J gene TRBJ1-1, with a tentative D call TRBD1 (6 bases). Germline-derived CDR1 and CDR2 are MNHEY and SVGAGI. The CDR3 covers 14 residues. With 0 bases removed from V and 11 bases from J, the gap between germline ends came to 16 bases. The CDR3: CASSYSRGAFGAFF. DNA for the CDR3: TGTGCCAGCAGTTACTCGCGGGGGGCGTTCGGGGCTTTCTTT.

In its sample, this clonotype was seen many times. The chain has TRBV6-1 and TRBJ1-1, with 7 bases identical to TRBD1. After removal of 7 bases from V and 1 base from J, the junction contained 6 bases not matched to a gene. This CDR3 spans 14 amino acids. Germline CDR1 MNHNS, CDR2 SASEGT. The CDR3: CASTRQGGNTEAFF. In DNA form, the CDR3 reads TGTGCCAGCACTAGGCAGGGGGGGAACACTGAAGCTTTCTTT.

This clonotype was observed many times. The CDR3 spells CASSLGAPMNTEAFF. CDR3 nucleotide sequence: TGTGCCAGCAGCTTAGGGGCCCCTATGAACACTGAAGCTTTCTTT. J is TRBJ1-1 and V is TRBV7-8; no definite D call. V shed 1 base and J shed 0 bases, with 9 bases lying between them. The germline gives CDR1 SGHVS, CDR2 FQNEAQ. CDR3 size: 15 residues.

This clonotype was counted at least ten times. V is TRBV20-1 and J is TRBJ1-2; D gene unclear. There are 16 residues in the CDR3. V lost 1 base to trimming and J lost 0 bases, with 15 bases between them. Germline values: CDR1 DFQATT, CDR2 SNEGSKA (reference sequence). In DNA, the CDR3 is TGCAGTGCTAGAGCCCCCTTGGGCAGTACTAACTATGGCTACACCTTC. Translating it yields CSARAPLGSTNYGYTF.

The table lists this clonotype with many counts. The rearrangement joins TRBV7-8 to TRBJ2-1; possibly TRBD1 or TRBD2 for D (6 bases each). V was cut by 0 bases and J by 6 bases, with 15 bases left in between. Germline CDR1 SGHVS, CDR2 FQNEAQ. The CDR3 runs 16 residues. The CDR3 loop is CASSLAPAWGANEQFF. The CDR3 bases are TGTGCCAGCAGCTTAGCGCCGGCGTGGGGGGCCAATGAGCAGTTCTTC.

This clonotype showed up many times. The rearrangement uses TRBV10-2 and TRBJ2-3, with 13 bases matching TRBD2. Germline loops: CDR1 WSHSY, CDR2 SAAADI. CDR3 length: 18 amino acids. V lost 6 bases, J lost 3 bases, and 12 bases stayed unmatched. CDR3 DNA sequence: TGCGCCAGCAGAGTGTACTTGGGACTAGCGGGGATAACAGATACGCAGTATTTT. This gives the protein CASRVYLGLAGITDTQYF.

At least ten counts were recorded for this clonotype. The chain carries TRBV20-1 and TRBJ1-1, with D possibly being TRBD1 (5 bases). Deletions cut 6 bases from V and 4 bases from J, with 15 bases between. CDR1 and CDR2 (germline): DFQATT, SNEGSKA (reference sequence). The CDR3 covers 13 residues. CDR3 region: CSASGGRGTEAFF. In DNA, the CDR3 is TGCAGTGCAAGTGGGGGGAGGGGCACTGAAGCTTTCTTT.

On this clonotype itself: With a much larger clone just one base away, this may be a read error. The chain joins TRBV5-1 to TRBJ1-5, with no clear D. This CDR3 spans 14 amino acids. The germline CDR1 and CDR2 sequences are SGHRS and YFSETQ. The CDR3 DNA follows: TGCGCCAACAGCTTAGACGGACCGGGTCAGCCCCAGCATTTT. Its translation is CANSLDGPGQPQHF.

This clonotype was detected only a few times. The J gene is TRBJ1-6, the V gene TRBV2; a possible D gene is TRBD1 (5 bases). Trimming shortened V by 2 bases and J by 7 bases, and 9 bases separated the two germline ends. CDR3 length equals 14 residues. Germline CDR1 reads SNHLY; CDR2 reads FYNNEI. In nucleotides, the CDR3 is TGTGCCAGCAGTGAACAGGGCTCGAATTCACCCCTCCACTTT. It specifies CASSEQGSNSPLHF.

This clonotype came up many times. This chain connects TRBV2 to TRBJ2-1; TRBD2 aligns across 11 bases. The CDR3 totals 15 residues. From germline, CDR1 is SNHLY and CDR2 FYNNEI. Germline trimming cut 6 bases from V and 8 bases from J; bases unmatched to any gene: 9. Written as DNA, the CDR3 is TGTGCCAGCAGGTTCAAGACTAGCGGGACGGATGAGCAGTTCTTC. Translating gives CASRFKTSGTDEQFF.

This chain uses TRBV12-3 or TRBV12-4 with TRBJ2-2; 7 bases agree with TRBD1. This CDR3 comprises 18 residues. J lost 6 bases, V lost 4 bases, and 17 bases had no gene match. Written as DNA, the CDR3 is TGTGCCAGCAGTTCCCATTGGGGACAGATAGCCGGGGCCGGGGAGCTGTTTTTT. Its protein product is CASSSHWGQIAGAGELFF.

This clonotype has a count of ten or more. The chain carries TRBV29-1 and TRBJ1-1; D not certain. CDR1 and CDR2 from the germline V gene are SQVTM and ANQGSEA. The CDR3 is made up of 11 amino acids. V was pared by 4 bases and J by 11 bases, with 14 bases between. The CDR3: CSVGSQGRAFF. As DNA, the CDR3 is TGCAGCGTTGGATCCCAAGGGCGGGCTTTCTTT.

This clonotype has at least ten counts. The chain uses TRBV24-1 and TRBJ2-3, with TRBD1 matching over 7 bases. The CDR3 spans 16 residues. V gave up 3 bases and J gave up 1 base; unmatched junction bases: 6. Germline CDR1 is KGHDR and CDR2 is SFDVKD. DNA of the CDR3: TGTGCCACCAGTGATCGAACAGGGGATCGCACAGATACGCAGTATTTT. It specifies CATSDRTGDRTDTQYF.

The genes are TRBV27 and TRBJ2-3, with 7 nucleotides matching TRBD2. The CDR3 covers 14 residues. The V and J ends lost 3 bases and 4 bases, in that order; junction bases with no gene match: 4. From germline, CDR1 is MNHEY and CDR2 SMNVEV (reference sequence). CDR3 DNA sequence: TGTGCCAGCAGTTTGGGAGGGACCCCAGATACGCAGTATTTT. Protein: CASSLGGTPDTQYF.

This sequence joins TRBV6-1 and TRBJ1-5, with D maybe TRBD1 (6 bases). This CDR3 has 15 residues. CDR1 is MNHNS, CDR2 SASEGT, per germline. Trimming pared 6 bases from V and 4 bases from J, leaving 16 bases between. The DNA of the CDR3 is TGTGCCAGCAGACCGTTAGGACAGAAGAATCAGCCCCAGCATTTT. This gives the protein CASRPLGQKNQPQHF.

J is TRBJ2-4 and V is TRBV28; weak D call: TRBD1 (6 bases). V shed 6 bases and J shed 8 bases, with 17 bases lying between them. CDR1 and CDR2 from the germline V gene are MDHEN and SYDVKM. This CDR3 spans 14 amino acids. The CDR3 DNA reads as TGTGCCAGCAGAGGGGGTCAAGGGGTGGACATTCAGTACTTC. Translation gives CASRGGQGVDIQYF.

There are many counts of this clonotype. The chain recombines TRBV5-6 with TRBJ1-4; the D is unclear. In germline, CDR1 is SGHDT, CDR2 YYEEEE. CDR3 length: 13 amino acids. V was shortened by 1 base and J by 5 bases, with 6 bases between the two germline ends. The CDR3, as DNA: TGTGCCAGCAGCTTGAACCAGAATGAAAAACTGTTTTTT. This encodes CASSLNQNEKLFF.

This clonotype was seen only a few times. V gene TRBV25-1 combines with J gene TRBJ2-3, with 7 bases identical to TRBD1. Trimming took 5 bases from V and 5 from J; bases not matched to a gene: 10. CDR1 and CDR2 from the germline V gene are MGHDK and SYGVNS. The CDR3 has 15 amino acids. As DNA, the CDR3 is TGTGCCAGCAGTTCTCCAGGGACAGTACGAGATACGCAGTATTTT. Translated, it gives CASSSPGTVRDTQYF.

This clonotype occurred many times. The chain links TRBV12-3 or TRBV12-4 to TRBJ2-2, with unresolved D. The V end was cut by 5 bases, the J end by 6 bases, with 16 bases between. The CDR3 has 15 residues. For the CDR3, the DNA is TGTGCCAGCAGTCCGCTCGTGGGGTCCTCCGGGGAGCTGTTTTTT. Its protein product is CASSPLVGSSGELFF.

At least ten counts were recorded for this clonotype. The chain links TRBV24-1 to TRBJ2-1; D unclear. The CDR3 runs 12 residues. V dropped 6 bases and J dropped 7 bases, with 9 bases sitting between them. CDR1 is KGHDR, CDR2 SFDVKD, per germline. CDR3 residues: CATSKVGNEQFF. The CDR3, as DNA: TGTGCCACCAGTAAAGTGGGGAATGAGCAGTTCTTC.

This clonotype came up once. This may be a read error: a much more frequent sequence differs by one nucleotide. The V call is TRBV13, the J call TRBJ2-5; perhaps TRBD2 as D (5 bases). The V gene's germline CDR1 is PRHDT and CDR2 FYEKMQ (reference sequence). The CDR3 loop spans 15 amino acids. DNA for the CDR3: TGTGCCAGCAGCTTAGGGACCGCAGGAGGAGAGACCCGGTACTTC. This encodes CASSLGTAGGETRYF.

In its sample, this clonotype was seen a few times. The chain carries TRBV30 and TRBJ2-7; 9 positions match TRBD1. The CDR3 sequence is 17 residues long. CDR1 and CDR2 (germline): GTSNPN, SVGIG (reference sequence). After removal of 8 bases from V and 3 bases from J, the junction contained 20 bases not matched to a gene. CDR3 sequence (DNA): TGTGCCCGCCGGGACAGGGACTTTCTAGGGTCCTACTACGAGCAGTACTTC. Protein sequence: CARRDRDFLGSYYEQYF.

This clonotype was observed many times. V usage is TRBV20-1 and J usage is TRBJ2-1; D is unresolved. CDR1 is DFQATT, CDR2 SNEGSKA, per germline (reference sequence). CDR3 length equals 14 residues. Trimming took 4 bases from V and 7 from J, leaving 17 bases between them. Here the CDR3 reads CSATSVRRSNEQFF. The CDR3, as DNA: TGCAGTGCTACATCGGTGAGGCGTAGTAATGAGCAGTTCTTC.

The gene calls are TRBV9 and TRBJ2-7; the match to TRBD2 covers 7 bases. The CDR3 loop spans 15 amino acids. In germline, CDR1 is SGDLS, CDR2 YYNGEE. The ends lost 0 bases at V and 2 bases at J; junction bases unmatched: 5. CDR3 nucleotides: TGTGCCAGCAGCGTAGGGGGGGGATTTCCCTACGAGCAGTACTTC. Translating it yields CASSVGGGFPYEQYF.

This clonotype was counted many times. J is TRBJ2-3 and V is TRBV29-1; D is possibly TRBD1 or TRBD2 (5 bases each). The V gene's germline CDR1 is SQVTM and CDR2 ANQGSEA. V was cut by 7 bases and J by 6 bases, with 17 bases left in between. The CDR3 runs 13 residues. CDR3 loop: CSARLDWGDTQYF. The CDR3 DNA reads TGCAGCGCTCGGCTAGACTGGGGGGATACGCAGTATTTT.

This clonotype was picked up many times. This chain joins TRBV24-1 and TRBJ1-2; D is unresolved. Germline loops: CDR1 KGHDR, CDR2 SFDVKD. Trimming removed 4 bases from V and 4 bases from J, with 27 bases in between. CDR3 length equals 19 residues. DNA of the CDR3: TGTGCCACCAGTGACCGTGCCCCGGTGTCAGACTCCAGCTTCTATGGCTACACCTTC. Protein sequence: CATSDRAPVSDSSFYGYTF.

In this sample, this clonotype turned up many times. The CDR3 DNA reads TGTGCCAGCAGCCAAGATCTAGGACAGTCCCCCTACGAGCAGTACTTC. Protein product: CASSQDLGQSPYEQYF. V gene TRBV4-2 combines with J gene TRBJ2-7; maybe TRBD1 (6 bases). Germline loops: CDR1 LGHNA, CDR2 YNFKEQ. V lost 0 bases, J lost 2 bases, and 14 bases lay in between. The CDR3 is 16 amino acids.